The source of this TCR beta chain is a study of response to subunit inactivated influenza vaccine. The study's findings and limits: A suggestion made by the authors is that each seasonal influenza vaccination recruits few new T cells.

TCRdb independently ran MiXCR on the RT-PCR reads; one entry per CDR3 protein. The table shows a few hundred thousand distinct CDR3 sequences, with 12% to 15% occurring only once. This clonotype showed up just a few times. Its antigen is currently unknown. Trimming pared 1 base from V and 3 bases from J, leaving 9 bases between. The CDR3 is 13 amino acids. Looked up from germline, CDR1 is DFQATT and CDR2 is SNEGSKA (reference sequence). The receptor comes from a man aged 45-60 years who received an inactivated influenza vaccine. V is TRBV20-1 and J is TRBJ2-5; D may correspond to TRBD1 or TRBD2 (5 bases each). The input for sequencing was PBMCs from blood, taken about 11 days after vaccination. The DNA of the CDR3 is TGCAGTGCTAGAGTGGGGACGAAAGAGACCCAGTACTTC. Encoded protein: CSARVGTKETQYF.